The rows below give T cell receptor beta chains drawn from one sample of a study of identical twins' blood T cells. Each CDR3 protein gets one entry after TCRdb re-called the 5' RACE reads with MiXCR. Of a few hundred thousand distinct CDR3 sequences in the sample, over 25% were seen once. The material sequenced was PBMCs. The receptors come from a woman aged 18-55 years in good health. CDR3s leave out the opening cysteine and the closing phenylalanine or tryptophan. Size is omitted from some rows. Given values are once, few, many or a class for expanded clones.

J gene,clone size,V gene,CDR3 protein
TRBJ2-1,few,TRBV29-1,SVVPLSSYNEQF
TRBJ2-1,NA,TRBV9,ASSENPTSGAYNEQF
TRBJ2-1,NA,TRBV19,ASSIPDRYYNEQF
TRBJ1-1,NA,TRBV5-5,ASSGRPTGETTEAF
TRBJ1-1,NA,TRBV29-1,SVWDSLNTEAF
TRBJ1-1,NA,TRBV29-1,SVTGSVNTEAF
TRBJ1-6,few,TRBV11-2,ASSSHRGQRAPLH
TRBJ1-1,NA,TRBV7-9,ASSLGGGGIAF
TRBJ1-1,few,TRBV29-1,SGRQGLWNTEAF
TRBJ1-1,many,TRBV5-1,ASSLGGGPEAF
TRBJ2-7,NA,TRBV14,ASSQDYRPYEQY
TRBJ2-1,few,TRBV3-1,ASSHLSSGGYNEQF
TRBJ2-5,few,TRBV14,ASSQSLTSGSLKY
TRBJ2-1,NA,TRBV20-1,RARGPNEQF
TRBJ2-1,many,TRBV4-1,ASSHPGLAGGPTYNEQF
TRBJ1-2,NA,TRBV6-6,ASSYSKGNGGYT
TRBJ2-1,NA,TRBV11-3,ASSLGSSGGSYSEQF
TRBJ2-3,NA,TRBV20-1,SASPGDTQY
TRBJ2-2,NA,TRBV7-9,AGARSGRGELF
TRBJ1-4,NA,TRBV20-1,SARVVGAAGWNEKLF
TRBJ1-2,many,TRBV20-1,SARAANYGYT
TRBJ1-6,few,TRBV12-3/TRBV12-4,ASSFWTDPYYNSPLH
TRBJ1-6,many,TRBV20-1,SARPQESSPLH
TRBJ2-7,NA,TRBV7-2,ASSPRGIHYEQY
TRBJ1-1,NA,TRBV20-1,SAGTGPVRTAF
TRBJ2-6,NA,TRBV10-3,ATTPASGANVLT
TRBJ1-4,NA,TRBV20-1,SARAGESGEKLF
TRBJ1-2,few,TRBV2,ASSEDLSRGALGYT
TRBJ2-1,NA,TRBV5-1,ASSLMGQGWNEQF
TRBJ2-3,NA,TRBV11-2,ASSLEGTSPGTDTQY
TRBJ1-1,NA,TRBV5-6,ASSWTGRNTEAF
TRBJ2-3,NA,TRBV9,ASSVEWTDTQY
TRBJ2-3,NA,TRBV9,ASSPGTSPSSDGDTQY
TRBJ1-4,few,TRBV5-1,ASSVLSGYNEKLF
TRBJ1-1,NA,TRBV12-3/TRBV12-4,ASSFRGGTNTEAF
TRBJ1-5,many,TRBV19,ASSGGRNQPQH
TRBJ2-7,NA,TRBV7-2,ASSFFAGTAYEQY
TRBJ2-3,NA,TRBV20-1,SPTGVGTDTQY
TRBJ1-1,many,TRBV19,ASSIWGNTEAF
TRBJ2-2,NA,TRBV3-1,ASSQGATVQTGELF
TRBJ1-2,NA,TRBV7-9,VSSLTDGEPGGGDGYT
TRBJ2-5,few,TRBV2,ASGNQETQY
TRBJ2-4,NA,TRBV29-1,SVAAQSNIQY
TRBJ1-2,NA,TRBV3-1,ASSQARRYGYT
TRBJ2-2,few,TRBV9,ASSVEGAEYTGELF
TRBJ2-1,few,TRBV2,ARLSSDSYNEQF
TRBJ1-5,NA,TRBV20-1,SASAGTGNQPQH
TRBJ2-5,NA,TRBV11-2,ASSFFRRDRETQY
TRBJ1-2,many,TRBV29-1,SVDGTGEVPSYGYT
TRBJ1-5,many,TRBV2,ASRRGDQPQH
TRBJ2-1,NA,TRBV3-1,ASSQVFRASSYNEQF
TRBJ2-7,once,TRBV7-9,ASSFAGGVYEQY
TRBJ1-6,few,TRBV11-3,ASSPGQGSSYNSPLH
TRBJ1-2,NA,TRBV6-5,ASSPRSQGFRGSGYT
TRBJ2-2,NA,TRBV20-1,SAPASGNTGELF
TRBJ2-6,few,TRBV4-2,ASSQESGIRTSGANVLT
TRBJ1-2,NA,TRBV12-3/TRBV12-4,ASTTGRRGDDGYT
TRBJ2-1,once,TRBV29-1,SSSPRLGEQF
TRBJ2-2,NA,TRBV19,ASTEKREANTGELF